These 10 T cell receptor beta chains share one sample of origin, sequenced in a study of cytomegalovirus exposure and HLA in healthy donors. PCR was performed using 60 Vbeta and 13 Jbeta primers. Clones were sequenced by immunoSEQ multiplex PCR, and TCRdb holds only the in-frame ones, with some missing. Of roughly 130,000 clones listed, roughly 80% are singletons. Specimen: PBMCs. Every receptor here comes from a young man in good health and CMV-seronegative.

The chain employs TRBV4-1 and TRBJ1-1, with TRBD1 matching over 7 bases. The CDR3 covers 14 residues. Germline CDR1 reads MGHRA; CDR2 reads YSYEKL. J was trimmed by 5 bases and V by 4 bases; bases with no gene match: 7. The CDR3 nucleotides are TGCGCCAGCAGCCCCAACCAGGGACAGACTGAAGCTTTCTTT. Translating it yields CASSPNQGQTEAFF.

The V and J genes are TRBV4-1 and TRBJ1-4; D is unresolved. The CDR3 totals 15 residues. Trimming stripped 2 bases from V and 7 bases from J, with 14 bases between. CDR1 and CDR2 (germline): MGHRA, YSYEKL. In nucleotides, the CDR3 is TGCGCCAGCAGCCAATCCCCGGCCCCGGGTGAAAAACTGTTTTTT. It yields the protein CASSQSPAPGEKLFF.

This chain uses TRBV11-2 with TRBJ2-1; the match to TRBD2 covers 14 bases. This CDR3 is 15 amino acids long. Trimming removed 5 bases from V and 9 bases from J; junction bases left unmatched: 6. In germline, CDR1 is SGHAT, CDR2 FQNNGV. CDR3 loop: CASSPGLAGAFEQFF. DNA of the CDR3: TGTGCCAGCAGCCCGGGACTAGCGGGAGCTTTTGAGCAGTTCTTC.

J is TRBJ2-3 and V is TRBV11-2; TRBD1 aligns across 8 bases. Germline V gives CDR1 SGHAT, CDR2 FQNNGV. V was pared by 5 bases and J by 3 bases, with 4 bases of the junction left unmatched. The CDR3 loop spans 14 amino acids. CDR3 sequence reads: CASSRGQGTDTQYF. The CDR3 DNA is TGTGCCAGCAGCCGAGGACAGGGTACAGATACGCAGTATTTT.

The chain recombines TRBV6-4 with TRBJ1-2, with 7 bases fitting TRBD1. J gave up 5 bases and V 4 bases, and 7 bases lay outside the gene matches. The CDR3 spans 14 residues. CDR1 and CDR2 from the germline V gene are MRHNA and SNTAGT. The CDR3 sequence is CASSAGTENYGYTF. DNA for the CDR3: TGTGCCAGCAGTGCCGGGACAGAAAATTATGGCTACACCTTC.

This chain joins TRBV20-1 and TRBJ2-7; 7 bases line up with TRBD2. The CDR3 has 11 amino acids. V lost 6 bases to trimming and J lost 2 bases; unmatched junction nucleotides: 1. From germline, CDR1 is DFQATT and CDR2 SNEGSKA (reference sequence). The CDR3 reads CSAGLAYEQYF. CDR3 in DNA: TGCAGTGCCGGACTAGCCTACGAGCAGTACTTC.

The chain couples TRBV5-1 to TRBJ2-3, with no clear D. Trimming pared 4 bases from V and 4 bases from J, leaving 13 bases between. Per the germline V gene, CDR1 is SGHRS and CDR2 is YFSETQ. This CDR3 region has 14 residues. The CDR3 reads CASSPIVGADTQYF. The CDR3 bases are TGCGCCAGCAGCCCAATTGTGGGCGCAGATACGCAGTATTTT.

The V gene is TRBV7-9, the J gene TRBJ1-2; 8 bases align to TRBD1. CDR3 length: 17 residues. The junction had 9 bases not matched to a gene; V was cut back by 1 base and J by 2 bases. CDR1 is SEHNR and CDR2 is FQNEAQ in the germline V gene (reference sequence). The CDR3, as DNA: TGTGCCAGCAGCTTAGTGAGGACAGGGCGATACAACTATGGCTACACCTTC. Its translation: CASSLVRTGRYNYGYTF.

The chain employs TRBV18 and TRBJ1-4; weak D call: TRBD1 (5 bases). There are 17 residues in the CDR3. Trimming removed 2 bases at V and 0 bases at J, with 13 bases between. Looked up from germline, CDR1 is KGHSH and CDR2 is LQKENI. The CDR3 sequence: CASSPTTAGTTNEKLFF. The CDR3 region has the DNA TGTGCCAGCTCACCAACGACTGCAGGGACAACTAATGAAAAACTGTTTTTT.

The V and J genes are TRBV9 and TRBJ1-2, with 7 bases matching TRBD1. Germline CDR1 is SGDLS and CDR2 is YYNGEE. This CDR3 spans 14 amino acids. Losses at the gene ends were 4 bases for V and 5 bases for J; bases not matched to a gene: 8. CDR3: CASSPTGTEYGYTF. In DNA form, the CDR3 reads TGTGCCAGCAGCCCTACCGGGACAGAATATGGCTACACCTTC.